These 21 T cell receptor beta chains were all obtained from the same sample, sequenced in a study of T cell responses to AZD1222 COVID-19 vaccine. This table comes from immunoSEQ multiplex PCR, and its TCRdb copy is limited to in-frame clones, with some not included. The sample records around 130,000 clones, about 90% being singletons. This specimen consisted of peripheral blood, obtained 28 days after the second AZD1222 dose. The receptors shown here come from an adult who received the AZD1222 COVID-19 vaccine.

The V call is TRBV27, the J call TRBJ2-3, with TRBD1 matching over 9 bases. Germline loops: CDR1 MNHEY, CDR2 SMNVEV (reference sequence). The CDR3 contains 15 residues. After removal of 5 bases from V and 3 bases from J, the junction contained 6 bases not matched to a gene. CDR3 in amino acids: CASSPTGGATDTQYF. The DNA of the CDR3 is TGTGCCAGCAGTCCAACAGGGGGCGCGACAGATACGCAGTATTTT.

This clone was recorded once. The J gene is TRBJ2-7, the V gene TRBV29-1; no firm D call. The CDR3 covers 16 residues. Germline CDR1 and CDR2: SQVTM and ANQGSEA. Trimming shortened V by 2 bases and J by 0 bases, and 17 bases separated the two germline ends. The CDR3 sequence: CSVELPSVGISYEQYF. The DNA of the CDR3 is TGCAGCGTTGAATTACCCTCTGTGGGGATCTCCTACGAGCAGTACTTC.

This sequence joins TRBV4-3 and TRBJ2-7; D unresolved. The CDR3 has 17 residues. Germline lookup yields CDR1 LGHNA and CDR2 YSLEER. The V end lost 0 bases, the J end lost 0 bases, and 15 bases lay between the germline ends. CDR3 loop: CASSQEVDRASSYEQYF. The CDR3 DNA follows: TGCGCCAGCAGCCAAGAAGTGGACCGGGCGAGCTCCTACGAGCAGTACTTC.

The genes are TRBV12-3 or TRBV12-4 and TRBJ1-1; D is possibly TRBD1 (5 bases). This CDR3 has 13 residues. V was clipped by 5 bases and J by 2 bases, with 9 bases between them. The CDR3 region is CASSRGSNTEAFF. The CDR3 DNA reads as TGTGCCAGCAGTAGGGGTTCTAACACTGAAGCTTTCTTT.

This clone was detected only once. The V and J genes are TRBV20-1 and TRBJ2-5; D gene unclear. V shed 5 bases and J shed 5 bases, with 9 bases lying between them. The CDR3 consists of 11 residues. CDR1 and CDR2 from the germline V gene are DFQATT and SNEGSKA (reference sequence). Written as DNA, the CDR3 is TGCAGTGCTCCAGACCTGGAGACCCAGTACTTC. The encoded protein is CSAPDLETQYF.

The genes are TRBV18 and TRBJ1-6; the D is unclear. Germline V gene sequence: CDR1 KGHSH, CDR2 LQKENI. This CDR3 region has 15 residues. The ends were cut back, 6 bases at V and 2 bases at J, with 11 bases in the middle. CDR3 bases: TGTGCCAGCTCGCGTTTGACAACCTATAATTCACCCCTCCACTTT. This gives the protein CASSRLTTYNSPLHF. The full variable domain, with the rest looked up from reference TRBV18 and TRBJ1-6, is NAGVMQNPRHLVRRRGQEARLRCSPMKGHSHVYWYRQLPEEGLKFMVYLQKENIIDESGMPKERFSAEFPKEGPSILRIQQVVRGDSAAYFCASSRLTTYNSPLHFGNGTRLTVT.

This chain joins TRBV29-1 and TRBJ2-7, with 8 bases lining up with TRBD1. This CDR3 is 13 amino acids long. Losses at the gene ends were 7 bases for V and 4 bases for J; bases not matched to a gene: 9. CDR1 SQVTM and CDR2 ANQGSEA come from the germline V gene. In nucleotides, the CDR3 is TGCAGCGCCATGACAGGGGAGAGTTACGAGCAGTACTTC. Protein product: CSAMTGESYEQYF.

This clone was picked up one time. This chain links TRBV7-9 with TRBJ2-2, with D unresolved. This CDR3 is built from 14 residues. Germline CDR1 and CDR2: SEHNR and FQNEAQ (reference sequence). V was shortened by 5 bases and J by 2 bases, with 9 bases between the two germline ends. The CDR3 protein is CASSPPINTGELFF. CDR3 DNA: TGTGCCAGCAGCCCCCCCATTAACACCGGGGAGCTGTTTTTT. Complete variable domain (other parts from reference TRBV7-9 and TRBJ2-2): DTGVSQNPRHKITKRGQNVTFRCDPISEHNRLYWYRQTLGQGPEFLTYFQNEAQLEKSRLLSDRFSAERPKGSFSTLEIQRTEQGDSAMYLCASSPPINTGELFFGEGSRLTVL.

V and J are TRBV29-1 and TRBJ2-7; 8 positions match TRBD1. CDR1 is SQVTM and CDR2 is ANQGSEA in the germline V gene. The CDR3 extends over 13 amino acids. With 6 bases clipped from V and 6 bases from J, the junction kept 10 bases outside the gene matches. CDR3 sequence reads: CSVTAQTGGEQYF. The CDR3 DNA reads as TGCAGCGTCACCGCGCAAACAGGGGGCGAGCAGTACTTC.

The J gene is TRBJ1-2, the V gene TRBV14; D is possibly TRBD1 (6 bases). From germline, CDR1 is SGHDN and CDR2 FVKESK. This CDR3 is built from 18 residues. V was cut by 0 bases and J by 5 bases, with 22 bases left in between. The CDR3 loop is CASSQDPTGATKRYGYTF. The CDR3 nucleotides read TGTGCCAGCAGCCAAGACCCGACAGGTGCTACGAAAAGGTATGGCTACACCTTC. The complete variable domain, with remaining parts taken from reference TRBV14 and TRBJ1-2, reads EAGVTQFPSHSVIEKGQTVTLRCDPISGHDNLYWYRRVMGKEIKFLLHFVKESKQDESGMPNNRFLAERTGGTYSTLKVQPAELEDSGVYFCASSQDPTGATKRYGYTFGSGTRLTVV.

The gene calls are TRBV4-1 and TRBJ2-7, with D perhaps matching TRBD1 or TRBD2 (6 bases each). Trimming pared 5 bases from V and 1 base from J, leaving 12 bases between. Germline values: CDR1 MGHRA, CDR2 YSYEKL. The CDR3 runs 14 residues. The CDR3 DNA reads TGCGCCAGCAGCTTCGAAGGGGGGTCCTACGAGCAGTACTTC. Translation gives CASSFEGGSYEQYF.

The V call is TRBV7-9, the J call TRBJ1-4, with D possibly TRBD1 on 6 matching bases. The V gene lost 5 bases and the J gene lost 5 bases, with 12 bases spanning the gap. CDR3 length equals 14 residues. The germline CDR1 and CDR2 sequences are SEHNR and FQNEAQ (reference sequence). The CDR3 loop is CASSPTGGNEKLFF. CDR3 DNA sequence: TGTGCCAGCAGCCCGACAGGCGGGAATGAAAAACTGTTTTTT.

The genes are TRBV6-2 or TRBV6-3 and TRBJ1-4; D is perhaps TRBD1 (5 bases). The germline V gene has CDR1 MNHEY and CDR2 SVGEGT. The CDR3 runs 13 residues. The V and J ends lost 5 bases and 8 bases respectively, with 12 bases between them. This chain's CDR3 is CASSHGTEEKLFF. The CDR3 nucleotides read TGTGCCAGCAGTCATGGGACGGAAGAAAAACTGTTTTTT.

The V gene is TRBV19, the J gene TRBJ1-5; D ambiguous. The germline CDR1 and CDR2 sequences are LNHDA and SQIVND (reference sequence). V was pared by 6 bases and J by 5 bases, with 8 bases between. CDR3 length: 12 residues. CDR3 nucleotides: TGTGCCAGTAGCCCACGGGATCAGCCCCAGCATTTT. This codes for CASSPRDQPQHF.

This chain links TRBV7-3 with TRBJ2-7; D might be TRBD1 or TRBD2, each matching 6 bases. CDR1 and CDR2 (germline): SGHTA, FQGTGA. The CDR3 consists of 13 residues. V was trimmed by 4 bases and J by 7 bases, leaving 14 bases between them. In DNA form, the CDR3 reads TGTGCCAGCAGCTACGGGGGCGCGGGGGAGCAGTACTTC. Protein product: CASSYGGAGEQYF.

Here the CDR3 DNA reads TGTGCCAGCAGCTTAGGGGCAGTCACCTCCTACGAGCAGTACTTC. Protein: CASSLGAVTSYEQYF. The chain has TRBV11-2 and TRBJ2-7; D unclear. The germline V gene encodes CDR1 SGHAT and CDR2 FQNNGV. V lost 1 base to trimming and J lost 0 bases, with 10 bases between them. This CDR3 contains 15 residues.

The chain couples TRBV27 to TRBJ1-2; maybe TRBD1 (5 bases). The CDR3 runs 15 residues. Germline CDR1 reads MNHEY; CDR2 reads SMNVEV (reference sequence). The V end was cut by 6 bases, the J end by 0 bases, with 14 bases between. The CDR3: CASSPFRGANYGYTF. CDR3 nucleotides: TGTGCCAGCAGCCCCTTTCGAGGGGCTAACTATGGCTACACCTTC.

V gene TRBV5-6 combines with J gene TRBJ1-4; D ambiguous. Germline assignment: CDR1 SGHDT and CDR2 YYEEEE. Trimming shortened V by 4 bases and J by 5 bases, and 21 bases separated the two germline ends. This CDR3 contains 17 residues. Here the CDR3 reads CASSLRWAKLPNEKLFF. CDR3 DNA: TGTGCCAGCAGCCTCCGGTGGGCGAAACTTCCGAATGAAAAACTGTTTTTT.

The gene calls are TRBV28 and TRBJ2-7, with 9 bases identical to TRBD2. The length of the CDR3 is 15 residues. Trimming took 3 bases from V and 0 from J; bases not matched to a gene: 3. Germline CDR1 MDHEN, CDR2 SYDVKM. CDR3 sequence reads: CASSFRLAVSYEQYF. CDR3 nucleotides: TGTGCCAGCAGTTTTAGACTAGCGGTCTCCTACGAGCAGTACTTC.

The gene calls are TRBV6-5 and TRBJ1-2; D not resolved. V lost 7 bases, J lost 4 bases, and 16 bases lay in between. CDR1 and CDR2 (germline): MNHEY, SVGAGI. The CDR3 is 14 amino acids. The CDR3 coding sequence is TGTGCCAGCAAGGAGGGCGCCGCCGCCTATGGCTACACCTTC. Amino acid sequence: CASKEGAAAYGYTF.

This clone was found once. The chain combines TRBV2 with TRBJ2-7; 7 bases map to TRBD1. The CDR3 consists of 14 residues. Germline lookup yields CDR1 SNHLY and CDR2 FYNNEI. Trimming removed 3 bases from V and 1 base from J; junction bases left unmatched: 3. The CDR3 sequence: CASSDQGVSYEQYF. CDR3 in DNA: TGTGCCAGCAGTGACCAGGGGGTGTCCTACGAGCAGTACTTC.